The 10 T cell receptor beta chains given below trace back to one sample, sequenced in a study of read filtering for tumor transcriptome and immune sequencing. This library used 300 to 500 ng RNA and molecular barcoded adaptors spanning alpha/delta and beta/gamma chains. In TCRdb, the reads were re-called with MiXCR into one record per CDR3 protein. This sample has 50,000 or so distinct CDR3 sequences, with roughly 18% found just once. The sequenced sample was a population of CD138-negative cells sorted from bone marrow. These receptors came from a donor aged 40 or over with multiple myeloma.

The chain combines TRBV5-1 with TRBJ1-1; D perhaps matches TRBD1 (5 bases). The CDR3 has 15 residues. Germline CDR1 and CDR2: SGHRS and YFSETQ. The V end was cut by 3 bases, the J end by 4 bases, with 16 bases between. CDR3 sequence: CASSCVSGGSTEAFF. DNA of the CDR3: TGCGCCAGCAGCTGTGTTAGTGGGGGGAGCACTGAAGCTTTCTTT.

This clonotype was seen a few times. This rearrangement joins TRBV4-2 to TRBJ2-7; TRBD2 agrees at 9 bases. The trim removed 1 base at V and 3 bases at J, leaving 10 bases unmatched. Per germline, CDR1 LGHNA and CDR2 YNFKEQ. The length of the CDR3 is 17 residues. The CDR3 sequence: CASSQVPAGAGGYEQYF. The CDR3 nucleotides are TGTGCCAGCAGCCAAGTTCCAGCGGGAGCGGGGGGCTACGAGCAGTACTTC.

This clonotype has a count of ten or more. CDR3 nucleotide sequence: TGCAGCGTAAGGTCTGGGGAGACCCAGTACTTC. Residues: CSVRSGETQYF. The rearrangement uses TRBV29-1 and TRBJ2-5, with D unresolved. The CDR3 loop spans 11 amino acids. V dropped 6 bases and J dropped 5 bases, with 10 bases sitting between them. Germline assignment: CDR1 SQVTM and CDR2 ANQGSEA.

About this clonotype itself: This probably arose from a read error, given a far larger clone one base away. This rearrangement joins TRBV6-5 to TRBJ2-6; D tentatively reads TRBD1 or TRBD2 (6 bases each). Germline loops: CDR1 MNHEY, CDR2 SVGAGI. The CDR3 contains 15 residues. The CDR3 DNA reads as TGTGCCAGCAGCCAAGGGGGGACTGGGGCCAACGTCCCGACTTTC. Translation: CASSQGGTGANVPTF.

The gene calls are TRBV11-2 and TRBJ2-7; D is unresolved. V dropped 6 bases and J dropped 3 bases, with 15 bases sitting between them. The CDR3 is made up of 14 amino acids. Germline values: CDR1 SGHAT, CDR2 FQNNGV. The CDR3 bases are TGTGCCAGCAGTCCCAAGGTCAGCCTCTACGAGCAGTACTTC. This encodes CASSPKVSLYEQYF.

Concerning this clonotype: This may stem from a read error, because a much larger clone lies one nucleotide away. The rearrangement links TRBV18 to TRBJ2-4; D remains unclear. Germline V gives CDR1 KGHSH, CDR2 LQKENI. CDR3 length: 13 residues. V was pared by 3 bases and J by 12 bases, with 15 bases between. The CDR3 reads CASSPLTADTQYF. The CDR3 DNA is TGTGCCAGCTCACCTTTGACGGCTGATACTCAGTACTTC.

In its sample, this clonotype was seen many times. This rearrangement joins TRBV28 to TRBJ1-1; D might be TRBD1 (5 bases). Trimming took 3 bases from V and 1 from J, leaving 9 bases between them. The CDR3 has 14 residues. Germline V gene lookup returns CDR1 MDHEN and CDR2 SYDVKM. The chain's CDR3 is CASSFPRGNTEAFF. The CDR3 bases are TGTGCCAGCAGTTTCCCAAGGGGGAACACTGAAGCTTTCTTT.

In its sample, this clonotype was seen many times. The chain uses TRBV29-1 and TRBJ1-1, with TRBD1 identical over 8 bases. The CDR3 is made up of 12 amino acids. Germline loops: CDR1 SQVTM, CDR2 ANQGSEA. The CDR3 loop reads CSARGLGSEAFF. The CDR3 nucleotides are TGCAGTGCCAGGGGGCTAGGCTCCGAAGCTTTCTTT.

This clonotype was seen ten or more times. The rearrangement uses TRBV29-1 and TRBJ1-5, with D possibly matching TRBD1 (5 bases). Trimming removed 5 bases from V and 2 bases from J, with 16 bases in between. This CDR3 is 15 amino acids long. Germline V gene data show CDR1 as SQVTM and CDR2 as ANQGSEA. The CDR3 DNA sequence: TGCAGCGTTACCGCCGCGGGGGGAGGCAATCAGCCCCAGCATTTT. This translates into CSVTAAGGGNQPQHF. The full variable domain, in which reference TRBV29-1 and TRBJ1-5 provide the parts outside the CDR3, is SAVISQKPSRDICQRGTSLTIQCQVDSQVTMMFWYRQQPGQSLTLIATANQGSEATYESGFVIDKFPISRPNLTFSTLTVSNMSPEDSSIYLCSVTAAGGGNQPQHFGDGTRLSIL.

Remarks on this clonotype: A junction end diverges from the germline sequence, so it may reflect a read error. J is TRBJ1-3 and V is TRBV12-3 or TRBV12-4; D unresolved. The CDR3 has 11 residues. As DNA, the CDR3 is TGTGCCACCTCTGTTGGAAGCACCATATATTTT. Encoded protein: CATSVGSTIYF.